This T cell receptor beta chain was retrieved from a study of blood T cells in healthy people across ages. This clonotype was seen a few times. What it binds is not known. A second roughly 6 to 12 cycle PCR used barcoded and J-beta primers. Carrying 12 random nucleotides, a template-switch adaptor labeled each individual cDNA molecule. Via MiXCR, TCRdb re-called the 5' RACE reads, giving one row per CDR3 protein. Among around 1,100,000 distinct CDR3 sequences listed, roughly two fifths were seen once. V trimming: 2 bases; J trimming: 8 bases; junction bases outside the gene matches: 7. Germline values: CDR1 SGHRS, CDR2 YFSETQ. This CDR3 has 14 amino acids. A minimum of 6 million PBMCs was isolated per sample. Findings of the study overall: The lack of PBMC sorting stopped any conclusive naive versus antigen-experienced comparison.

J is TRBJ2-1 and V is TRBV5-1, with 7 nucleotides matching TRBD1. The sequenced sample was blood. This clonotype was obtained from a man between 18 and 35 years old in good health. CDR3 sequence reads: CASSLQGLGYEQFF. The CDR3 DNA reads TGCGCCAGCAGCTTACAGGGGTTGGGCTATGAGCAGTTCTTC.